The 21 T cell receptor beta chains below were found in one sample sequenced in a study of T cell responses to AZD1222 COVID-19 vaccine. Method: immunoSEQ multiplex PCR; TCRdb's copy keeps in-frame clones and lacks some. The sample has approximately 100,000 clones; more than 75% are singletons. Material: peripheral blood, obtained on day 0 of AZD1222 vaccination. Receptors were obtained from an adult in good health.

The chain combines TRBV4-1 with TRBJ1-2; TRBD1 agrees at 9 bases. CDR3 size: 15 residues. V shed 5 bases, J shed 4 bases, and the junction held 8 bases outside the gene matches. Per the germline V gene, CDR1 is MGHRA and CDR2 is YSYEKL. This CDR3 reads CASSARTGVAYGYTF. The CDR3 coding sequence is TGCGCCAGCAGCGCACGGACAGGGGTTGCCTATGGCTACACCTTC.

CDR3 loop: CASSLERGAGQPQHF. The CDR3 DNA reads as TGTGCCAGCAGCCTCGAACGGGGGGCCGGTCAGCCCCAGCATTTT. The V and J genes are TRBV16 and TRBJ1-5; perhaps TRBD1 as D (6 bases). The CDR3 contains 15 residues. Germline V CDR1 and CDR2: KGHSY, FQNENV. Trimming shortened V by 4 bases and J by 6 bases, and 16 bases separated the two germline ends.

The chain links TRBV7-2 to TRBJ2-1; 12 nucleotides agree with TRBD2. Unmatched junction bases numbered 5, after V lost 4 bases and J lost 7 bases. The V gene's germline CDR1 is SGHTA and CDR2 FQGNSA. The CDR3 runs to 15 residues. In nucleotides, the CDR3 is TGTGCCAGCAGCTGGACTAGCGGGGAAGGAAATGAGCAGTTCTTC. It translates to CASSWTSGEGNEQFF.

This clone has a single count. Distinct nucleotide sequences in the sample also encode this CDR3. The CDR3 coding sequence is TGTGCCAGCAGCCAGACAGGAGGCTATGGCTACACCTTC. Protein product: CASSQTGGYGYTF. The chain links TRBV3-1 (or the pseudogene TRBV3-2) to TRBJ1-2, with a tentative D call TRBD1 (6 bases). Trimming stripped 3 bases from V and 4 bases from J, with 9 bases between. This CDR3 spans 13 amino acids. Germline loops: CDR1 LGHDT, CDR2 YNNKEL (reference sequence).

J is TRBJ2-1 and V is TRBV6-2 or TRBV6-3; D is tentatively TRBD1 or TRBD2 (5 bases each). Germline assignment: CDR1 MNHEY and CDR2 SVGEGT. The CDR3 has 12 residues. Trimming shortened V by 5 bases and J by 8 bases, and 10 bases separated the two germline ends. CDR3 in DNA: TGTGCCAGCAGTGTACTAGGGGATGAGCAGTTCTTC. It encodes CASSVLGDEQFF.

The chain links TRBV7-3 to TRBJ2-5; D gene uncertain. V was clipped by 3 bases and J by 2 bases, with 7 bases between them. CDR3 length: 13 amino acids. Germline lookup yields CDR1 SGHTA and CDR2 FQGTGA. In DNA form, the CDR3 reads TGTGCCAGCAGCTTGGTGGGACAAGAGACCCAGTACTTC. Translation: CASSLVGQETQYF.

This chain uses TRBV3-1 (or the pseudogene TRBV3-2) with TRBJ1-5; D remains unclear. The CDR3 contains 13 residues. The V gene's germline CDR1 is LGHDT and CDR2 YNNKEL (reference sequence). V was clipped by 1 base and J by 8 bases, with 9 bases between them. The CDR3 DNA is TGTGCCAGCAGCCAAGCCCAGCTCAAGCCCCAGCATTTT. Its protein product is CASSQAQLKPQHF.

As DNA, the CDR3 is TGTGCCAGCAGCCAAGAATCAGGGGACTATAGCAATCAGCCCCAGCATTTT. Translation: CASSQESGDYSNQPQHF. The rearrangement links TRBV4-2 to TRBJ1-5; possible D gene TRBD1, 6 bases. The V gene's germline CDR1 is LGHNA and CDR2 YNFKEQ. Trimming took 0 bases from V and 0 from J, leaving 12 bases between them. The CDR3 covers 17 residues.

The V and J genes are TRBV15 and TRBJ1-5; the D gene is possibly TRBD1 (5 bases). Germline lookup yields CDR1 LNHNV and CDR2 YYDKDF (reference sequence). This CDR3 comprises 14 residues. V gave up 3 bases and J gave up 9 bases, with 15 bases separating them. The CDR3 coding sequence is TGTGCCACCAGCAGCGAGGTCCAGGGCTCGCCCCAGCATTTT. Its protein product is CATSSEVQGSPQHF.

This clone was detected a few times. The V call is TRBV2, the J call TRBJ1-4; possible D gene TRBD1, 6 bases. The ends were cut back, 7 bases at V and 4 bases at J, with 22 bases in the middle. The CDR3 extends over 17 amino acids. Germline V gives CDR1 SNHLY, CDR2 FYNNEI. Here the CDR3 reads CASTKGQREGSNEKLFF. In DNA form, the CDR3 reads TGTGCCAGCACCAAAGGACAGAGGGAGGGTAGTAATGAAAAACTGTTTTTT.

The chain is built from TRBV4-2 and TRBJ1-2, with a possible D match to TRBD1 (6 bases). The CDR3 length is 13 residues. Trimming cost V 2 bases and J 5 bases, with 9 bases left between them. The germline gives CDR1 LGHNA, CDR2 YNFKEQ. The CDR3 coding sequence is TGTGCCAGCAGCCAACCACAGGGTTATGGCTACACCTTC. This codes for CASSQPQGYGYTF.

The CDR3 DNA follows: TGTGCCAGCAGCTTCCCTAGCACAGATACGCAGTATTTT. Its protein product is CASSFPSTDTQYF. V gene TRBV7-2 combines with J gene TRBJ2-3; D gene unclear. Germline V gene data show CDR1 as SGHTA and CDR2 as FQGNSA. This CDR3 comprises 13 residues. Between the trimmed V and J ends, which lost 3 bases and 0 bases, there was a span of 4 bases.

This rearrangement joins TRBV9 to TRBJ2-1, with D maybe TRBD1 (6 bases). This CDR3 spans 16 amino acids. Germline CDR1 reads SGDLS; CDR2 reads YYNGEE. V dropped 3 bases and J dropped 5 bases, with 18 bases sitting between them. The CDR3 sequence: CASSARGQEHHNEQFF. The CDR3, as DNA: TGTGCCAGCAGCGCCAGGGGCCAGGAACACCACAATGAGCAGTTCTTC.

The rearrangement uses TRBV28 and TRBJ1-4; a possible D gene is TRBD1 (6 bases). V shed 1 base and J shed 8 bases, with 11 bases lying between them. Germline V gives CDR1 MDHEN, CDR2 SYDVKM. CDR3 length: 14 amino acids. CDR3 bases: TGTGCCAGCAGTTTATCAGGGGAATTCGAAAAACTGTTTTTT. Its translation is CASSLSGEFEKLFF. Complete variable domain (other parts from reference TRBV28 and TRBJ1-4): DVKVTQSSRYLVKRTGEKVFLECVQDMDHENMFWYRQDPGLGLRLIYFSYDVKMKEKGDIPEGYSVSREKKERFSLILESASTNQTSMYLCASSLSGEFEKLFFGSGTQLSVL.

The sample holds a few counts of this clone. The chain joins TRBV2 to TRBJ2-7; 9 nucleotides line up with TRBD1. Trimming took 6 bases from V and 7 from J; bases not matched to a gene: 13. Per the germline V gene, CDR1 is SNHLY and CDR2 is FYNNEI. The CDR3 totals 15 residues. The CDR3 DNA sequence: TGTGCCAGCAGAGAACCGGGACAGGGCGGTCGGGAGCAGTACTTC. Protein: CASREPGQGGREQYF.

V and J are TRBV6-5 and TRBJ2-2; 7 nucleotides line up with TRBD1. Germline CDR1 is MNHEY and CDR2 is SVGAGI. The CDR3 spans 14 residues. Losses at the gene ends were 7 bases for V and 5 bases for J; bases not matched to a gene: 7. The DNA for the CDR3 is TGTGCCAGCAACCTAAGGGGGCTTACCGGGGAGCTGTTTTTT. Amino acid sequence: CASNLRGLTGELFF.

This sequence joins TRBV27 and TRBJ2-2; D is uncertain. V lost 3 bases, J lost 6 bases, and 14 bases lay in between. The CDR3 sequence is 15 residues long. Germline CDR1 is MNHEY and CDR2 is SMNVEV (reference sequence). The CDR3 coding sequence is TGTGCCAGCAGTTTGACCTCGATCCGGGCCGGGGAGCTGTTTTTT. Protein: CASSLTSIRAGELFF.

This chain uses TRBV29-1 with TRBJ2-1; D is possibly TRBD1 (5 bases). The CDR3 extends over 10 amino acids. The V gene lost 8 bases and the J gene lost 4 bases, with 6 bases spanning the gap. The germline V gene encodes CDR1 SQVTM and CDR2 ANQGSEA. The CDR3 loop is CSSGYNEQFF. The CDR3 DNA reads TGCAGCTCAGGGTACAATGAGCAGTTCTTC.

This sequence joins TRBV3-1 (or the pseudogene TRBV3-2) and TRBJ2-4; D gene uncertain. Germline V gene sequence: CDR1 LGHDT, CDR2 YNNKEL (reference sequence). Trimming removed 1 base from V and 7 bases from J, with 11 bases in between. This CDR3 is 14 amino acids long. CDR3 DNA: TGTGCCAGCAGCCAAGCGGGCGAAACTAACATTCAGTACTTC. This encodes CASSQAGETNIQYF.

The J gene is TRBJ1-2, the V gene TRBV7-9, with no clear D. Germline CDR1 reads SEHNR; CDR2 reads FQNEAQ (reference sequence). The CDR3 covers 12 residues. V lost 1 base and J lost 8, with 8 bases in between. CDR3 in amino acids: CASSLGWLGYTF. In nucleotides, the CDR3 is TGTGCCAGCAGCTTAGGATGGTTGGGCTACACCTTC.

This clone has more than one count but fewer than ten. The rearrangement joins TRBV11-3 to TRBJ2-2; D unclear. V gave up 5 bases and J gave up 2 bases, with 12 bases separating them. The CDR3 sequence is 15 residues long. From germline, CDR1 is SGHNT and CDR2 YENEEA. CDR3 sequence reads: CASSPQGDNTGELFF. For the CDR3, the DNA is TGTGCCAGCAGCCCCCAAGGCGATAACACCGGGGAGCTGTTTTTT.